The next 19 T cell receptor beta chains were all read from a single sample in a study of T-cell reconstitution after alpha-beta-depleted transplantation in children. Molecular barcoding with unique molecular identifiers was used for the TCRbeta library. TCRdb processed the PCR reads anew with MiXCR; each CDR3 protein has one entry. The sample has about 280,000 distinct CDR3 sequences, more than 9% seen once. Sequencing was performed on peripheral blood, taken 180 days after TCRalphabeta/CD19-depleted stem cell transplant. These receptors all come from a male patient between 2 and 9 years old who had a stem cell transplant for chronic granulomatous disease, so the T cells may come from the graft donor.

This clonotype has just a few counts. CDR3 protein: CASSLYSGGEQFF. CDR3 nucleotide sequence: TGTGCCAGCAGCTTATATAGCGGGGGGGAGCAGTTCTTC. The V and J genes are TRBV11-2 and TRBJ2-1; 10 positions match TRBD2. V was clipped by 2 bases and J by 10 bases; unmatched bases: 2. Germline V gene lookup returns CDR1 SGHAT and CDR2 FQNNGV. The CDR3 runs 13 residues.

There are many counts of this clonotype. This rearrangement joins TRBV12-3 or TRBV12-4 to TRBJ2-4, with 7 bases matching TRBD1. After removal of 9 bases from V and 3 bases from J, the junction contained 11 bases not matched to a gene. This CDR3 region has 15 residues. This chain's CDR3 is CASGLRGKDKNIQYF. In DNA form, the CDR3 reads TGTGCCAGTGGACTCAGGGGGAAGGACAAAAACATTCAGTACTTC.

This clonotype occurred many times. The rearrangement uses TRBV28 and TRBJ2-7, with D unresolved. Germline CDR1 is MDHEN and CDR2 is SYDVKM. V was clipped by 1 base and J by 0 bases, with 13 bases between them. CDR3 length equals 16 residues. The CDR3 region is CASSLSVTKASYEQYF. The CDR3 DNA is TGTGCCAGCAGTTTATCGGTCACCAAGGCCTCCTACGAGCAGTACTTC. The full variable domain, its missing parts supplied by reference TRBV28 and TRBJ2-7, is DVKVTQSSRYLVKRTGEKVFLECVQDMDHENMFWYRQDPGLGLRLIYFSYDVKMKEKGDIPEGYSVSREKKERFSLILESASTNQTSMYLCASSLSVTKASYEQYFGPGTRLTVT.

This clonotype was counted many times. The chain couples TRBV20-1 to TRBJ2-3, with 10 bases matching TRBD1. The J segment lost 5 bases and the V segment lost 6 bases, leaving 8 bases of the junction unmatched. CDR3 length: 14 amino acids. Germline loops: CDR1 DFQATT, CDR2 SNEGSKA (reference sequence). The CDR3 DNA sequence: TGCAGTGCGTCCGGGACAGGGGCGAGAGATACGCAGTATTTT. Encoded protein: CSASGTGARDTQYF.

This clonotype was counted between two and nine times. J is TRBJ2-7 and V is TRBV20-1, with D perhaps TRBD2 (5 bases). The CDR3 is made up of 14 amino acids. V was shortened by 6 bases and J by 2 bases, with 17 bases between the two germline ends. Germline assignment: CDR1 DFQATT and CDR2 SNEGSKA (reference sequence). This CDR3 is CSAIPGSYAYEQYF. In DNA, the CDR3 is TGCAGTGCCATCCCGGGGTCATACGCCTACGAGCAGTACTTC.

There are many counts of this clonotype. The gene calls are TRBV20-1 and TRBJ2-1; D is unclear. Trimming pared 3 bases from V and 1 base from J, leaving 10 bases between. The germline CDR1 and CDR2 sequences are DFQATT and SNEGSKA (reference sequence). This CDR3 contains 14 residues. The DNA for the CDR3 is TGCAGTGCTAGGAGGCCGGAGTCCTACAATGAGCAGTTCTTC. It encodes CSARRPESYNEQFF.

In this sample, this clonotype turned up many times. This sequence joins TRBV6-5 and TRBJ2-7; D is possibly TRBD1 (5 bases). CDR1 and CDR2 from the germline V gene are MNHEY and SVGAGI. V was trimmed by 4 bases and J by 7 bases, leaving 14 bases between them. The length of the CDR3 is 13 residues. The CDR3 DNA is TGTGCCAGCAGTTTTGTAGACAGTGGGGAGCAGTACTTC. Amino acids: CASSFVDSGEQYF.

This clonotype was seen just once. This may stem from a read error, because a much larger clone lies one nucleotide away. The conserved phenylalanine or tryptophan normally closing the CDR3 is absent here, so this likely arose from a read error. The rearrangement links TRBV6-1 to TRBJ1-3; no clear D gene. Per the germline V gene, CDR1 is MNHNS and CDR2 is SASEGT. Between the trimmed V and J ends, which lost 7 bases and 4 bases, there was a span of 11 bases. This CDR3 contains 13 residues. CDR3 DNA sequence: TGTGCCAGCAAGCAAGCGGTAGGAAACACCATATATTCT. Translating it yields CASKQAVGNTIYS.

Ten or more counts support this clonotype. The rearrangement joins TRBV20-1 to TRBJ2-1; TRBD2 is a possible D gene (6 bases). The CDR3 sequence is 15 residues long. Germline V gene lookup returns CDR1 DFQATT and CDR2 SNEGSKA (reference sequence). Trimming cost V 3 bases and J 6 bases, with 18 bases left between them. CDR3 sequence reads: CSASFGRVGGNEQFF. The DNA for the CDR3 is TGCAGTGCTAGCTTCGGCCGGGTGGGGGGCAATGAGCAGTTCTTC.

In this sample, this clonotype turned up many times. V and J are TRBV4-2 and TRBJ2-7, with a possible D match to TRBD1 (5 bases). The CDR3 extends over 18 amino acids. CDR1 LGHNA and CDR2 YNFKEQ come from the germline V gene. The ends were cut back, 1 base at V and 0 bases at J, with 19 bases in the middle. CDR3 nucleotides: TGTGCCAGCAGCCAAGCAAGGGGCGCGCAATCCAGCTCCTACGAGCAGTACTTC. Its protein is CASSQARGAQSSSYEQYF.

Of note for this clonotype: A read error may account for a junction end that differs from germline. The V call is TRBV25-1, the J call TRBJ2-7, with 7 bases aligning to TRBD2. The CDR3 consists of 14 residues. Germline loops: CDR1 MGHDK, CDR2 SYGVNS. CDR3 in DNA: TGTGCCAGCAGGGGGAGGGGATCCCCCTACCAGCAGTACTTC. Its translation is CASRGRGSPYQQYF.

The chain has TRBV19 and TRBJ2-5; 7 bases fit TRBD1. The CDR3 is 15 residues long. The V gene's germline CDR1 is LNHDA and CDR2 SQIVND (reference sequence). V shed 5 bases and J 4 bases; nucleotides not matched to a gene: 10. CDR3 sequence (DNA): TGTGCCAGTAGTCCCCGACAGGGCCGCATAGAGACCCAGTACTTC. This encodes CASSPRQGRIETQYF.

By sample share, this clonotype is medium-sized (0.01 to 0.1%). J is TRBJ1-4 and V is TRBV27; 7 positions match TRBD1. V lost 6 bases and J lost 3; bases outside the gene matches: 10. Germline CDR1 is MNHEY and CDR2 is SMNVEV (reference sequence). The CDR3 contains 16 residues. The CDR3 region is CASSPRDREANEKLFF. The DNA of the CDR3 is TGTGCCAGCAGCCCCCGTGACAGGGAAGCTAATGAAAAACTGTTTTTT.

This clonotype was detected many times. This rearrangement joins TRBV20-1 to TRBJ2-5, with TRBD1 as a possible D gene (6 bases). CDR1 and CDR2 (germline): DFQATT, SNEGSKA (reference sequence). This CDR3 is built from 13 residues. V was cut by 3 bases and J by 5 bases, with 13 bases left in between. The CDR3 DNA reads as TGCAGTGCTAGCAAGGCAGGGGTCGAGACCCAGTACTTC. Its protein product is CSASKAGVETQYF.

V is TRBV7-9 and J is TRBJ2-5; either TRBD1 or TRBD2 may supply D (5 bases each). Germline-derived CDR1 and CDR2 are SEHNR and FQNEAQ (reference sequence). This CDR3 contains 13 residues. Trimming cost V 3 bases and J 4 bases, with 9 bases left between them. The CDR3 sequence is CASSFGAGETQYF. The CDR3 DNA reads as TGTGCCAGCAGCTTTGGGGCGGGAGAGACCCAGTACTTC.

This clonotype was counted many times. This sequence joins TRBV12-3 or TRBV12-4 and TRBJ2-7; 10 nucleotides line up with TRBD1. V shed 7 bases, J shed 2 bases, and the junction held 5 bases outside the gene matches. The CDR3 totals 14 residues. CDR3 protein: CASTPTGGTYEQYF. The CDR3 DNA follows: TGTGCCAGCACCCCGACAGGGGGCACCTACGAGCAGTACTTC.

This clonotype was detected ten times or more. The chain employs TRBV6-1 and TRBJ2-7; 11 bases are a match to TRBD1. The ends lost 10 bases at V and 6 bases at J; junction bases unmatched: 5. Germline CDR1 and CDR2: MNHNS and SASEGT. The CDR3 is 12 residues long. In DNA, the CDR3 is TGTGCCATCGAGGGACAGGGGGTCGAGCAGTACTTC. It encodes CAIEGQGVEQYF.

At least ten counts were recorded for this clonotype. The chain couples TRBV9 to TRBJ2-2, with D perhaps being TRBD1 or TRBD2 (6 bases each). The CDR3 covers 17 residues. Germline V gives CDR1 SGDLS, CDR2 YYNGEE. Trimming took 6 bases from V and 1 from J, leaving 19 bases between them. The CDR3 spells CASNGGRVIENTGELFF. DNA of the CDR3: TGTGCCAGCAACGGGGGCAGGGTAATCGAGAACACCGGGGAGCTGTTTTTT.

In this sample, this clonotype turned up many times. The gene calls are TRBV6-5 and TRBJ2-1; D tentatively reads TRBD1 or TRBD2 (5 bases each). The CDR3 is 15 amino acids. V lost 1 base to trimming and J lost 5 bases, with 12 bases between them. Germline CDR1 reads MNHEY; CDR2 reads SVGAGI. CDR3 in amino acids: CASSYFGTPNNEQFF. CDR3 DNA sequence: TGTGCCAGCAGTTACTTCGGGACGCCGAACAATGAGCAGTTCTTC.